Presented here are 27 T cell receptor beta chains from one specimen sequenced in a study of long-term antiretroviral therapy in people with HIV. The assay used was immunoSEQ (version v3.0), run at survey level. The assay was immunoSEQ multiplex PCR, and TCRdb's table has in-frame clones only and misses some. The sample carries 25,000 to 35,000 clones, around 80% recorded once. Sequences were derived from unsorted PBMCs, sampled 3.1 years after starting antiretroviral therapy. Receptor source: a woman between 45 and 60 years old with HIV.

The genes are TRBV6-1 and TRBJ2-5, with D hard to call. With 5 bases removed from V and 1 base from J, the gap between germline ends came to 5 bases. Germline V CDR1 and CDR2: MNHNS, SASEGT. The CDR3 runs 12 residues. Here the CDR3 DNA reads TGTGCCAGCAGTCTCACCCAAGAGACCCAGTACTTC. It is translated as CASSLTQETQYF.

This clone was counted a few times. V and J are TRBV2 and TRBJ2-7, with 9 nucleotides matching TRBD2. Germline-derived CDR1 and CDR2 are SNHLY and FYNNEI. The CDR3 sequence is 15 residues long. V was clipped by 6 bases and J by 3 bases; unmatched bases: 9. CDR3 sequence: CASRPSLAGYYEQYF. The CDR3 DNA follows: TGTGCCAGCAGGCCCTCCCTAGCGGGGTACTACGAGCAGTACTTC.

This chain connects TRBV19 to TRBJ1-2; D is perhaps TRBD1 (5 bases). Trimming removed 3 bases at V and 0 bases at J, with 8 bases between. Germline CDR1 and CDR2: LNHDA and SQIVND (reference sequence). CDR3 size: 14 residues. The CDR3 nucleotides read TGTGCCAGTAGTATTGGGACGGCTAACTATGGCTACACCTTC. This sequence encodes CASSIGTANYGYTF.

The chain is built from TRBV19 and TRBJ1-2, with a weak D call TRBD1 (5 bases). Germline CDR1 reads LNHDA; CDR2 reads SQIVND (reference sequence). V was pared by 6 bases and J by 4 bases, with 18 bases between. CDR3 length: 15 residues. Here the CDR3 reads CASSPQQVLAYGYTF. Here the CDR3 DNA reads TGTGCCAGTAGCCCTCAACAGGTTCTTGCCTATGGCTACACCTTC.

The CDR3 DNA reads as TGTGCCAGCAGCTTCCTCCTTGGGGGGAGGACTGAAGCTTTCTTT. It codes for CASSFLLGGRTEAFF. The V and J genes are TRBV7-9 and TRBJ1-1; D may be TRBD1 (5 bases). This CDR3 has 15 residues. Germline assignment: CDR1 SEHNR and CDR2 FQNEAQ (reference sequence). Trimming pared 3 bases from V and 5 bases from J, leaving 16 bases between.

J is TRBJ1-2 and V is TRBV5-1; the D gene is possibly TRBD1 (5 bases). From germline, CDR1 is SGHRS and CDR2 YFSETQ. The CDR3 spans 14 residues. V shed 2 bases and J shed 2 bases, with 10 bases lying between them. The CDR3 DNA follows: TGCGCCAGCAGCTTTGGGACGGACAACTATGGCTACACCTTC. The encoded protein is CASSFGTDNYGYTF.

This chain connects TRBV4-1 to TRBJ1-1, with a weak D call TRBD1 (6 bases). CDR1 and CDR2 from the germline V gene are MGHRA and YSYEKL. The CDR3 runs to 15 residues. V was trimmed by 2 bases and J by 4 bases, leaving 14 bases between them. The CDR3 coding sequence is TGCGCCAGCAGCCAATACTCATGGGGGCCCACTGAAGCTTTCTTT. Its protein product is CASSQYSWGPTEAFF.

This chain connects TRBV10-3 to TRBJ2-3; 9 bases line up with TRBD2. The CDR3 length is 14 residues. CDR1 and CDR2 (germline): ENHRY, SYGVKD. V lost 7 bases, J lost 4 bases, and 6 bases stayed unmatched. CDR3 coding DNA: TGTGCCATCAAGGCGGGGGGGCTCGCAGATACGCAGTATTTT. Protein sequence: CAIKAGGLADTQYF.

This clone was observed once. The J gene is TRBJ2-3, the V gene TRBV4-1, with D unresolved. Trimming removed 2 bases at V and 5 bases at J, with 11 bases between. The germline gives CDR1 MGHRA, CDR2 YSYEKL. The CDR3 totals 14 residues. The CDR3 sequence: CASSQTFQRDTQYF. The CDR3 nucleotides are TGCGCCAGCAGCCAAACCTTTCAGAGAGATACGCAGTATTTT.

This clone was seen only a few times. This chain joins TRBV18 and TRBJ2-1, with 9 bases that match TRBD1. Germline V CDR1 and CDR2: KGHSH, LQKENI. This CDR3 comprises 19 residues. With V trimmed by 3 bases and J by 7 bases, 19 bases remained unmatched. The CDR3 protein is CASSPTLGTGTGRQNEQFF. The CDR3 DNA follows: TGTGCCAGCTCACCGACGTTAGGAACCGGGACAGGGAGACAGAATGAGCAGTTCTTC.

This clone was found a few times. The chain uses TRBV7-9 and TRBJ2-7; 9 bases are shared with TRBD1. Per the germline V gene, CDR1 is SEHNR and CDR2 is FQNEAQ (reference sequence). This CDR3 has 16 amino acids. V was clipped by 0 bases and J by 2 bases; unmatched bases: 5. As DNA, the CDR3 is TGTGCCAGCAGCTTAGCTGGGACAGGGCCTCCCTACGAGCAGTACTTC. Translated: CASSLAGTGPPYEQYF. The full variable domain, with the rest looked up from reference TRBV7-9 and TRBJ2-7, is DTGVSQNPRHKITKRGQNVTFRCDPISEHNRLYWYRQTLGQGPEFLTYFQNEAQLEKSRLLSDRFSAERPKGSFSTLEIQRTEQGDSAMYLCASSLAGTGPPYEQYFGPGTRLTVT.

In regard to this clone: The identical CDR3 is also encoded by other nucleotide sequences in the sample. The chain links TRBV18 to TRBJ1-5, with 9 bases matching TRBD1. The CDR3 extends over 15 amino acids. Germline CDR1 reads KGHSH; CDR2 reads LQKENI. Trimming took 2 bases from V and 2 from J; bases not matched to a gene: 1. The CDR3 DNA follows: TGTGCCAGCTCACCAGACAGGGGGGGCAATCAGCCCCAGCATTTT. It is translated as CASSPDRGGNQPQHF. Using reference TRBV18 and TRBJ1-5 for the parts outside the CDR3, the full variable domain is NAGVMQNPRHLVRRRGQEARLRCSPMKGHSHVYWYRQLPEEGLKFMVYLQKENIIDESGMPKERFSAEFPKEGPSILRIQQVVRGDSAAYFCASSPDRGGNQPQHFGDGTRLSIL.

This chain's CDR3 is CASSQDNRRSYNEQFF. CDR3 bases: TGCGCCAGCAGCCAAGATAACAGGCGGTCATACAATGAGCAGTTCTTC. This sequence joins TRBV4-1 and TRBJ2-1; tentative D call: TRBD1 (5 bases). Trimming pared 0 bases from V and 4 bases from J, leaving 13 bases between. Germline V gene sequence: CDR1 MGHRA, CDR2 YSYEKL. The CDR3 has 16 residues.

This chain uses TRBV15 with TRBJ1-3, with 8 positions matching TRBD1. CDR1 is LNHNV and CDR2 is YYDKDF in the germline V gene (reference sequence). V shed 9 bases and J 0 bases; nucleotides not matched to a gene: 4. The length of the CDR3 is 14 residues. The CDR3 DNA reads as TGTGCCACGGGACAGGTTGACTCTGGAAACACCATATATTTT. Residues: CATGQVDSGNTIYF.

This clone appeared a few times. The genes are TRBV12-5 and TRBJ1-3; D might be TRBD1 (5 bases). Germline V gene lookup returns CDR1 LGHNT and CDR2 FRNRAP. CDR3 length: 10 amino acids. The V gene lost 11 bases and the J gene lost 4 bases, with 6 bases spanning the gap. The CDR3 sequence: CASGGNTIYF. For the CDR3, the DNA is TGTGCTTCAGGGGGAAACACCATATATTTT.

The chain couples TRBV6-5 to TRBJ1-1; 7 bases fit TRBD1. Germline V gives CDR1 MNHEY, CDR2 SVGAGI. The CDR3 contains 13 residues. Trimming took 6 bases from V and 6 from J; bases not matched to a gene: 7. The CDR3 DNA reads as TGTGCCAGCAGCCGACAGGGAGGGGCTGAAGCTTTCTTT. This translates into CASSRQGGAEAFF.

This clone was observed a few times. The rearrangement joins TRBV29-1 to TRBJ1-2, with D unresolved. The CDR3 is 11 amino acids. Germline-derived CDR1 and CDR2 are SQVTM and ANQGSEA. Trimming took off 4 bases at V and 5 bases at J, with 8 bases between the two ends. DNA of the CDR3: TGCAGCGTTGCACGGCAGTATGGCTACACCTTC. Translation: CSVARQYGYTF.

V and J are TRBV5-5 and TRBJ2-3, with TRBD1 matching over 10 bases. The germline CDR1 and CDR2 sequences are SGHKS and YYEKEE (reference sequence). The CDR3 covers 17 residues. V trimming: 4 bases; J trimming: 2 bases; junction bases outside the gene matches: 10. CDR3 nucleotide sequence: TGTGCCAGCAGCAAAACCGGGACAGGGGTGCCCACAGATACGCAGTATTTT. Translation: CASSKTGTGVPTDTQYF.

This sequence joins TRBV30 and TRBJ1-2; D is unresolved. CDR1 and CDR2 (germline): GTSNPN, SVGIG (reference sequence). V shed 0 bases and J shed 0 bases, with 17 bases lying between them. The CDR3 extends over 17 amino acids. In DNA form, the CDR3 reads TGTGCCTGGAGTGTATCCTTGCCTACAAGGTCTAACTATGGCTACACCTTC. This sequence encodes CAWSVSLPTRSNYGYTF.

The CDR3 DNA follows: TGCGCCAGCAGCTTGTATGCCAGCTCCTACAATGAGCAGTTCTTC. It encodes CASSLYASSYNEQFF. The chain employs TRBV5-1 and TRBJ2-1; D is uncertain. Germline lookup yields CDR1 SGHRS and CDR2 YFSETQ. Trimming took off 1 base at V and 0 bases at J, with 8 bases between the two ends. The CDR3 extends over 15 amino acids.

The chain uses TRBV10-3 and TRBJ1-6; weak D call: TRBD1 (5 bases). This CDR3 has 13 residues. Between the trimmed V and J ends, which lost 7 bases and 5 bases, there was a span of 9 bases. Germline assignment: CDR1 ENHRY and CDR2 SYGVKD. CDR3 nucleotide sequence: TGTGCCATCACTGACAGCGATAATTCACCCCTCCACTTT. Translation gives CAITDSDNSPLHF.

This rearrangement joins TRBV5-5 to TRBJ2-4, with D possibly matching TRBD1 (7 bases). V was trimmed by 4 bases and J by 12 bases, leaving 29 bases between them. Germline loops: CDR1 SGHKS, CDR2 YYEKEE (reference sequence). CDR3 size: 17 residues. This CDR3 reads CASSLVVGQRAQGGQYF. In nucleotides, the CDR3 is TGTGCCAGCAGCCTCGTCGTAGGCCAACGGGCCCAGGGGGGTCAGTACTTC.

The chain links TRBV7-2 to TRBJ1-5, with D maybe TRBD1 (6 bases). From germline, CDR1 is SGHTA and CDR2 FQGNSA. This CDR3 has 13 amino acids. V was clipped by 6 bases and J by 4 bases, with 10 bases between them. The CDR3 protein is CASSSQGNQPQHF. CDR3 bases: TGTGCCAGCAGTTCGCAGGGGAATCAGCCCCAGCATTTT.

V gene TRBV5-6 combines with J gene TRBJ2-4; D might be TRBD1 or TRBD2, each matching 7 bases. Per germline, CDR1 SGHDT and CDR2 YYEEEE. Trimming took 8 bases from V and 6 from J, leaving 15 bases between them. The CDR3 contains 13 residues. In DNA form, the CDR3 reads TGTGCCAGTGGGGAGGGGGCCCGAAACATTCAGTACTTC. Its translation: CASGEGARNIQYF. Supplemented by reference TRBV5-6 and TRBJ2-4, the full variable domain reads DAGVTQSPTHLIKTRGQQVTLRCSPKSGHDTVSWYQQALGQGPQFIFQYYEEEERQRGNFPDRFSGHQFPNYSSELNVNALLLGDSALYLCASGEGARNIQYFGAGTRLSVL.

In its sample, this clone was seen once. This chain connects TRBV6-5 to TRBJ2-7, with D hard to call. CDR1 and CDR2 (germline): MNHEY, SVGAGI. The CDR3 sequence is 14 residues long. Trimming shortened V by 4 bases and J by 3 bases, and 13 bases separated the two germline ends. The DNA of the CDR3 is TGTGCCAGCAGTTCCGTGGGCAGCATCTACGAGCAGTACTTC. Translating gives CASSSVGSIYEQYF.

The rearrangement links TRBV9 to TRBJ2-3, with 9 nucleotides matching TRBD2. The germline V gene encodes CDR1 SGDLS and CDR2 YYNGEE. The V segment lost 4 bases and the J segment 9 bases; nucleotides outside the gene matches: 3. This CDR3 has 12 amino acids. The CDR3 loop is CASSPSGGTQYF. The CDR3 DNA reads TGTGCCAGCAGCCCCAGCGGGGGGACGCAGTATTTT.

The J gene is TRBJ2-6, the V gene TRBV9; D possibly corresponds to TRBD2 (5 bases). The V end was cut by 4 bases, the J end by 1 base, with 21 bases between. The CDR3 runs to 19 residues. The germline V gene has CDR1 SGDLS and CDR2 YYNGEE. As DNA, the CDR3 is TGTGCCAGCAGCTCCCCAGGCGGAAACCCGGGGTCTGGGGCCAACGTCCTGACTTTC. It is translated as CASSSPGGNPGSGANVLTF.